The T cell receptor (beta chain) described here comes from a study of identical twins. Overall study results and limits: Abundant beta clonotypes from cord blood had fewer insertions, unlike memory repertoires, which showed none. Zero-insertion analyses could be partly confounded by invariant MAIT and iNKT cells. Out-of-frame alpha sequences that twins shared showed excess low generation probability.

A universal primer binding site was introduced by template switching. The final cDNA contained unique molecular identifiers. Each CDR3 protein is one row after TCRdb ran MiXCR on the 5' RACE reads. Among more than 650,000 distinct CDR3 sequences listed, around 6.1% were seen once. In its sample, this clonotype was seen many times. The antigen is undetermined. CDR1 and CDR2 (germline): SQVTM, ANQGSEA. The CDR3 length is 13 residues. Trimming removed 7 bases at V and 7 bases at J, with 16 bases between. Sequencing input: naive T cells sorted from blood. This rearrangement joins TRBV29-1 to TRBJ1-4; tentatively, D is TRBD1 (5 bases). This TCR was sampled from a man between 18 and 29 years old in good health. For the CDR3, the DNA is TGCAGCGCCAAGACAGTCTTAAGTGAAAAACTGTTTTTT. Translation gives CSAKTVLSEKLFF. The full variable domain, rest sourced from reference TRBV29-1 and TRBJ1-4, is SAVISQKPSRDICQRGTSLTIQCQVDSQVTMMFWYRQQPGQSLTLIATANQGSEATYESGFVIDKFPISRPNLTFSTLTVSNMSPEDSSIYLCSAKTVLSEKLFFGSGTQLSVL.